This T cell receptor beta chain was captured by sequencing in a study of T-cell reconstitution after alpha-beta-depleted transplantation in children. Findings and limits, study-wide: T-cell counts and diversity at one year following transplant were attributed mainly to newly produced T cells. Reportedly, alpha-beta T cells present about two months post-transplant originated from several hundred expanded clones of graft origin. It was surviving recipient T cells and thymic progenitors that gave some patients high TCRbeta diversity at day 60.

V was clipped by 1 base and J by 7 bases; unmatched bases: 9. CDR1 is SGHTA and CDR2 is FQGNSA in the germline V gene. CDR3 length: 16 residues. Construction of the TCRbeta library involved unique molecular identifiers. In TCRdb, the PCR reads were re-called with MiXCR into one record per CDR3 protein. Of about 50,000 distinct CDR3 sequences listed, around 5.9% were seen once; the top ten hold under 35%. The table lists this clonotype with a few counts. Its target is not known. The V gene is TRBV7-2, the J gene TRBJ2-1; 8 nucleotides agree with TRBD2. The sequence was collected from a female patient aged 2 to 10 who had a stem cell transplant for aplastic anemia, so the T cells may come from the graft donor. This specimen consisted of PBMCs, mostly from graft donor cells, obtained 60 days after TCRalphabeta/CD19-depleted stem cell transplant. The CDR3 is CASSLEIAGGGNEQFF. CDR3 DNA sequence: TGTGCCAGCAGCTTAGAGATCGCGGGGGGAGGGAATGAGCAGTTCTTC.